This T cell receptor beta chain was observed in a study of blood T cell repertoires in COVID-19 (dated by TCRdb to 2018 to 2020). Describing the broader study: The collaborator samples originated in the United States, Italy and Spain and spanned the acute and convalescent phases of COVID-19. The prospective study material was composed of cDNA or gDNA derived from T cells, B-cell-depleted T cells, or PBMCs. Deeply sampled blood TCRbeta repertoires from subjects exposed to, actively infected with, or recovered from COVID-19 were included in the dataset. The repertoires were released in a freely available public database intended as a resource for research on the immune response to SARS-CoV-2. The samples were drawn from the first 160 participants of the ongoing ImmuneRACE study and from 950 to 1,500 subjects provided by 6 global collaborators. Sample metadata almost always included a de-identified subject ID, COVID-19 status, age in years and sex. Where available, HLA class I and class II types were taken from metadata supplied by the sample provider and were not determined by assay-based typing.

The study at large found these results: How much clinical and demographic metadata was included differed by source and by participant, and the metadata was provided uncurated.

Collaborating institutions collected whole blood in K2EDTA tubes following their own protocols. For TCRbeta analysis, collaborator samples were shipped as frozen whole blood, as isolated PBMCs, or as DNA extracted from either sample type. TCRbeta CDR3 regions were amplified from genomic DNA using the immunoSEQ Assay, a bias-controlled multiplex PCR. As for the original processing: The number of nucleated cells in each sample was estimated by amplification of reference gene primers within the assay. Sequence reads were collapsed and filtered to measure the absolute abundance of every unique TCRbeta CDR3 rearrangement. Productive Simpson clonality was computed per sample as the square root of Simpson's diversity index over productive rearrangements. Entries here come from immuneACCESS through TCRdb and include only in-frame sequences with V and J called. Some clones fail to appear in such tables; in the studies checked, an unresolved V gene covers under half of the shortfall, and the cause of the remainder is unknown. V and J calls and clone size are as listed in that table; D and trimming were resolved from the DNA. The sample includes over 150,000 clones, with 84% observed a single time. Over 12% of the sample goes to the ten largest clones.

The germline V gene sets CDR1 to SGHRS and CDR2 to YFSETQ. The CDR3 has 16 amino acids, counting the end cysteine and phenylalanine. Only CDR3 DNA remains: 48 bases, in frame from the first base. Compared with germline, V lacks 4 bases and J lacks 0 bases; bases without a gene match: 8. As concerns this clone: Its antigen remains undetermined. No per-base quality is available; no much larger clone lies one base away.

The sample comprised peripheral blood. Here the chain combines TRBV5-1 and TRBJ2-3, with TRBD1 identical over 7 junction bases. The clonotype originates from a man younger than 35 with active or convalescent COVID-19. In nucleotides, the sequence is TGCGCCAGCAGCACGAGACAGGGAATGAGCACAGATACGCAGTATTTT. It encodes CASSTRQGMSTDTQYF.